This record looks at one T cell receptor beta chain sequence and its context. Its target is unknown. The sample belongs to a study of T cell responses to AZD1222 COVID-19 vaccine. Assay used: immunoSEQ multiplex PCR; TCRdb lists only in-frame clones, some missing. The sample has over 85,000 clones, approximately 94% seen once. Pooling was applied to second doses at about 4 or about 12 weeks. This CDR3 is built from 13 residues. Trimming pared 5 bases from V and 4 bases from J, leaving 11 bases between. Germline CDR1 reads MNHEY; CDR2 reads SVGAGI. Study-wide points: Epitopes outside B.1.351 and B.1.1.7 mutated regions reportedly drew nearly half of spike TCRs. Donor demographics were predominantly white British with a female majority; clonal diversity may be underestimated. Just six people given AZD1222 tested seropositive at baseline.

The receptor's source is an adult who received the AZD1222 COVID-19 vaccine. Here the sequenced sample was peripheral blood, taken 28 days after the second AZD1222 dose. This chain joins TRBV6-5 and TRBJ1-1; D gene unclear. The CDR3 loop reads CASSPRRSTEAFF. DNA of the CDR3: TGTGCCAGCAGTCCCCGTCGAAGCACTGAAGCTTTCTTT.